One sample yielded the 23 T cell receptor beta chains listed below, sequenced in a study of shared clonotypes between healthy human individuals. Generated by immunoSEQ multiplex PCR, the TCRdb table keeps only in-frame clones and is missing some. This table has fewer than 850,000 clones, roughly 91% appearing once. Sequencing input: memory CD8+ T cells from PBMCs. Subset described: CD45RO+ cells pooled with CCR7-negative TemRA cells. These receptors were taken from a man younger than 30 in good health. Some clones in this sample may be carry-over from other donors' samples.

This chain connects TRBV27 to TRBJ2-7; 9 positions match TRBD2. Trimming at V came to 6 bases and at J to 6 bases, leaving 12 bases not matched to a gene. The CDR3 totals 15 residues. CDR1 MNHEY and CDR2 SMNVEV come from the germline V gene (reference sequence). The CDR3 is CASSYSGSGSGEQYF. CDR3 coding DNA: TGTGCCAGCAGCTACTCGGGTAGCGGGAGTGGCGAGCAGTACTTC.

The V and J genes are TRBV7-9 and TRBJ2-7; maybe TRBD1 (5 bases). V lost 4 bases, J lost 0 bases, and 10 bases lay in between. The CDR3 covers 14 residues. Per germline, CDR1 SEHNR and CDR2 FQNEAQ (reference sequence). Here the CDR3 DNA reads TGTGCCAGCAGCTCGACAGACCGCTCCTACGAGCAGTACTTC. This sequence encodes CASSSTDRSYEQYF.

Points on this clone: The same CDR3 also results from other DNA sequences found in this sample. This chain joins TRBV29-1 and TRBJ1-1; TRBD1 matches 7 bases. The CDR3 has 13 amino acids. Germline loops: CDR1 SQVTM, CDR2 ANQGSEA. V trimming: 6 bases; J trimming: 5 bases; junction bases outside the gene matches: 9. This chain's CDR3 is CSVRTGGRTEAFF. In DNA, the CDR3 is TGCAGCGTGAGGACAGGAGGGAGGACTGAAGCTTTCTTT.

This chain joins TRBV10-3 and TRBJ2-1; 13 bases map to TRBD2. CDR1 ENHRY and CDR2 SYGVKD come from the germline V gene. The CDR3 contains 16 residues. V trimming: 4 bases; J trimming: 6 bases; junction bases outside the gene matches: 6. The CDR3 region is CAISAGLAGDLNEQFF. The CDR3, as DNA: TGTGCCATCAGTGCAGGACTAGCGGGAGATCTCAATGAGCAGTTCTTC.

The chain carries TRBV7-9 and TRBJ1-4; no firm D call. This CDR3 comprises 14 residues. From germline, CDR1 is SEHNR and CDR2 FQNEAQ (reference sequence). The ends were cut back, 7 bases at V and 3 bases at J, with 12 bases in the middle. The CDR3 is CASTKSEANEKLFF. Written as DNA, the CDR3 is TGTGCCAGCACGAAGTCGGAGGCTAATGAAAAACTGTTTTTT.

V is TRBV15 and J is TRBJ2-2, with a possible D match to TRBD1 (6 bases). This CDR3 is 15 amino acids long. Trimming removed 3 bases from V and 5 bases from J, with 13 bases in between. The germline V gene has CDR1 LNHNV and CDR2 YYDKDF (reference sequence). The CDR3 DNA follows: TGTGCCACCAGCAGGGAAGCGACAGGTACCGGGGAGCTGTTTTTT. Encoded protein: CATSREATGTGELFF.

V gene TRBV6-1 combines with J gene TRBJ2-1; possibly TRBD2 for D (6 bases). Trimming shortened V by 4 bases and J by 5 bases, and 21 bases separated the two germline ends. Per germline, CDR1 MNHNS and CDR2 SASEGT. The CDR3 covers 17 residues. The CDR3 coding sequence is TGTGCCAGCAGTGCGTTAGCCGGGACTTCGAAGAACAATGAGCAGTTCTTC. It specifies CASSALAGTSKNNEQFF.

This rearrangement joins TRBV7-9 to TRBJ2-5; unclear D gene. The V end lost 4 bases, the J end lost 2 bases, and 14 bases lay between the germline ends. Germline CDR1 is SEHNR and CDR2 is FQNEAQ (reference sequence). The CDR3 totals 15 residues. The CDR3 DNA reads as TGTGCCAGCAGCTCCCGTGCGACATCACAAGAGACCCAGTACTTC. Translating gives CASSSRATSQETQYF.

V is TRBV4-1 and J is TRBJ1-5, with TRBD1 as a possible D gene (5 bases). Germline assignment: CDR1 MGHRA and CDR2 YSYEKL. CDR3 length: 14 residues. Trimming stripped 1 base from V and 9 bases from J, with 13 bases between. The CDR3 DNA sequence: TGCGCCAGCAGCCAAGGGGACTGGGGCTCGCCCCAGCATTTT. Its translation is CASSQGDWGSPQHF.

This chain links TRBV2 with TRBJ2-7; 9 positions agree with TRBD2. V shed 5 bases and J 5 bases; nucleotides not matched to a gene: 10. The length of the CDR3 is 15 residues. Germline-derived CDR1 and CDR2 are SNHLY and FYNNEI. CDR3 sequence: CASSYSSGVHHEQYF. CDR3 nucleotide sequence: TGTGCCAGCAGTTATTCTAGCGGGGTTCACCACGAGCAGTACTTC.

This chain connects TRBV7-9 to TRBJ2-1, with 7 positions matching TRBD2. V was clipped by 5 bases and J by 10 bases; unmatched bases: 5. Germline CDR1 is SEHNR and CDR2 is FQNEAQ (reference sequence). There are 12 residues in the CDR3. In DNA form, the CDR3 reads TGTGCCAGCAGCCATAGCGGGTGGGAGCAGTTCTTC. Translation gives CASSHSGWEQFF. Filled out from reference TRBV7-9 and TRBJ2-1, the complete variable domain reads DTGVSQNPRHKITKRGQNVTFRCDPISEHNRLYWYRQTLGQGPEFLTYFQNEAQLEKSRLLSDRFSAERPKGSFSTLEIQRTEQGDSAMYLCASSHSGWEQFFGPGTRLTVL.

The chain carries TRBV5-4 and TRBJ2-7, with 7 bases identical to TRBD1. The germline CDR1 and CDR2 sequences are SGHNT and YYREEE (reference sequence). The length of the CDR3 is 13 residues. V trimming: 4 bases; J trimming: 5 bases; junction bases outside the gene matches: 6. The chain's CDR3 is CASSPDRAHEQYF. In DNA form, the CDR3 reads TGTGCCAGCAGCCCCGACAGGGCCCACGAGCAGTACTTC.

This clone appeared once. The V call is TRBV19, the J call TRBJ2-7, with D hard to call. Trimming removed 3 bases at V and 3 bases at J, with 18 bases between. From germline, CDR1 is LNHDA and CDR2 SQIVND (reference sequence). The CDR3 runs to 16 residues. In nucleotides, the CDR3 is TGTGCCAGTAGTATTGGGCCAAGTGGCACCCACTACGAGCAGTACTTC. Amino acids: CASSIGPSGTHYEQYF.

This chain joins TRBV4-1 and TRBJ2-2, with TRBD1 identical over 9 bases. Trimming cost V 5 bases and J 2 bases; bases outside gene matches: 9. The CDR3 totals 17 residues. Per the germline V gene, CDR1 is MGHRA and CDR2 is YSYEKL. In DNA, the CDR3 is TGCGCCAGCAGCACCCGGACAGGGGTGGTAAACACCGGGGAGCTGTTTTTT. Encoded protein: CASSTRTGVVNTGELFF.

This chain uses TRBV5-4 with TRBJ2-2; perhaps TRBD2 as D (6 bases). Trimming pared 3 bases from V and 3 bases from J, leaving 18 bases between. Germline V gene data show CDR1 as SGHNT and CDR2 as YYREEE (reference sequence). This CDR3 is 17 amino acids long. CDR3 coding DNA: TGTGCCAGCAGCTCGAAACAATTAGGGACTGACACCGGGGAGCTGTTTTTT. It codes for CASSSKQLGTDTGELFF.

This clone was seen just once. The J gene is TRBJ2-1, the V gene TRBV14; TRBD1 might be the D (6 bases). The CDR3 is made up of 14 amino acids. Germline assignment: CDR1 SGHDN and CDR2 FVKESK. The V and J ends lost 1 base and 4 bases respectively, with 8 bases between them. The CDR3 here is CASSQGQAYNEQFF. For the CDR3, the DNA is TGTGCCAGCAGCCAAGGACAGGCTTACAATGAGCAGTTCTTC.

With respect to this clone: Other DNA sequences in the same sample also yield this CDR3. The chain links TRBV6-5 to TRBJ2-5; D call uncertain. This CDR3 contains 13 residues. Germline-derived CDR1 and CDR2 are MNHEY and SVGAGI. V lost 0 bases, J lost 4 bases, and 6 bases lay in between. The CDR3 DNA is TGTGCCAGCAGTTACTCGGGTGGAGAGACCCAGTACTTC. Amino acids: CASSYSGGETQYF.

The chain is built from TRBV6-1 and TRBJ2-7; D gene ambiguous. The CDR3 is 15 amino acids. The germline gives CDR1 MNHNS, CDR2 SASEGT. V gave up 1 base and J gave up 0 bases, with 10 bases separating them. CDR3 DNA sequence: TGTGCCAGCAGTGAAGGGCCCAGGAGCTCCTACGAGCAGTACTTC. Translating it yields CASSEGPRSSYEQYF.

The genes are TRBV7-9 and TRBJ1-2; 8 nucleotides line up with TRBD1. This CDR3 has 15 amino acids. Germline-derived CDR1 and CDR2 are SEHNR and FQNEAQ (reference sequence). Unmatched junction bases numbered 10, after V lost 4 bases and J lost 6 bases. The CDR3 reads CASSYPDRARDGYTF. As DNA, the CDR3 is TGTGCCAGCAGCTACCCGGACAGGGCAAGGGATGGCTACACCTTC. Supplemented by reference TRBV7-9 and TRBJ1-2, the full variable domain reads DTGVSQNPRHKITKRGQNVTFRCDPISEHNRLYWYRQTLGQGPEFLTYFQNEAQLEKSRLLSDRFSAERPKGSFSTLEIQRTEQGDSAMYLCASSYPDRARDGYTFGSGTRLTVV.

This clone was detected a few times. The chain uses TRBV4-1 and TRBJ2-2, with no clear D. CDR1 and CDR2 from the germline V gene are MGHRA and YSYEKL. This CDR3 is built from 12 residues. The V gene lost 1 base and the J gene lost 7 bases, with 4 bases spanning the gap. The CDR3 spells CASSQGGGELFF. CDR3 sequence (DNA): TGCGCCAGCAGCCAAGGTGGCGGGGAGCTGTTTTTT.

The genes are TRBV19 and TRBJ2-1; TRBD2 matches 9 bases. The germline V gene has CDR1 LNHDA and CDR2 SQIVND (reference sequence). With V trimmed by 7 bases and J by 8 bases, 12 bases remained unmatched. CDR3 length: 15 amino acids. CDR3: CASKGWREGKDEQFF. In DNA form, the CDR3 reads TGTGCCAGTAAGGGGTGGCGGGAGGGTAAGGATGAGCAGTTCTTC.

The chain uses TRBV28 and TRBJ2-1; D unresolved. Deletions cut 6 bases from V and 4 bases from J, with 7 bases between. This CDR3 has 12 residues. The germline gives CDR1 MDHEN, CDR2 SYDVKM. The CDR3, as DNA: TGTGCCAGCAGCAGAGCTTACAATGAGCAGTTCTTC. Its protein is CASSRAYNEQFF.

The chain has TRBV7-6 and TRBJ2-7; 8 positions agree with TRBD2. Germline-derived CDR1 and CDR2 are SGHVS and FNYEAQ. The CDR3 runs 17 residues. V gave up 6 bases and J gave up 2 bases; unmatched junction bases: 15. The CDR3 reads CASSPYLRAGEAYEQYF. The DNA for the CDR3 is TGTGCCAGCAGTCCATACCTCCGAGCGGGAGAAGCCTACGAGCAGTACTTC.